This T cell receptor beta chain was recorded in a study of blood T cell repertoires in COVID-19. On the study more broadly: Italy, Spain and the United States were the sources of the convalescent and acute COVID-19 samples.

In the authors' methods: From reference gene primer amplification, estimates of nucleated cell counts were derived. TCRdb's table, derived via immunoSEQ multiplex PCR, lists solely in-frame clones and lacks some. That table is the source of V, J and clone size, and D and trimming were worked out from the DNA. The table lists 300,000 to 450,000 clones, roughly 85% of them singletons. V lost 5 bases to trimming and J lost 7 bases; unmatched junction nucleotides: 5. This CDR3 has 14 amino acids. CDR1 LNHDA and CDR2 SQIVND come from the germline V gene (reference sequence). This TCR came from a woman aged 18-29 years with acute or convalescent COVID-19. Sequencing was performed on peripheral blood. This chain joins TRBV19 and TRBJ2-2; TRBD1 aligns across 9 bases. CDR3 sequence: CASSLQGAGGELFF. In nucleotides, the CDR3 is TGTGCCAGTAGTTTACAGGGGGCCGGCGGGGAGCTGTTTTTT. Full variable domain (outside the CDR3, taken from reference TRBV19 and TRBJ2-2): DGGITQSPKYLFRKEGQNVTLSCEQNLNHDAMYWYRQDPGQGLRLIYYSQIVNDFQKGDIAEGYSVSREKKESFPLTVTSAQKNPTAFYLCASSLQGAGGELFFGEGSRLTVL.